These 32 T cell receptor beta chains were all obtained from the same sample, sequenced in a study of T cell clonotyping in hematopoietic cell transplantation. This table comes from immunoSEQ multiplex PCR, and its TCRdb copy is limited to in-frame clones, with some not included. The repertoire holds about 45,000 clones, with 80% to 85% as singletons. Time point given: recipient sample about 28 days before transplant, after cytoreduction. The input for sequencing was peripheral blood mononuclear cells, taken before stem cell transplant. The receptors derive from a man aged 55 to 69 with myelodysplastic syndrome. Some clones in this sample may be carry-over from other donors' samples.

V usage is TRBV5-1 and J usage is TRBJ2-1, with D unclear. Germline CDR1 and CDR2: SGHRS and YFSETQ. The germline V and J ends were trimmed by 4 bases and 8 bases, with 13 bases remaining between them. The CDR3 consists of 13 residues. The CDR3 region is CASSLRVEDEQFF. The CDR3 DNA sequence: TGCGCCAGCAGCCTAAGGGTAGAGGATGAGCAGTTCTTC.

The chain carries TRBV30 and TRBJ1-1; tentative D call: TRBD1 (6 bases). The V and J ends lost 0 bases and 0 bases respectively, with 11 bases between them. The CDR3 has 15 residues. CDR1 and CDR2 (germline): GTSNPN, SVGIG (reference sequence). CDR3 in DNA: TGTGCCTGGAGTGTACGGGGGGGCATGAACACTGAAGCTTTCTTT. This gives the protein CAWSVRGGMNTEAFF.

This chain uses TRBV27 with TRBJ1-6, with D perhaps matching TRBD1 (6 bases). There are 14 residues in the CDR3. With 2 bases removed from V and 10 bases from J, the gap between germline ends came to 12 bases. Germline CDR1 MNHEY, CDR2 SMNVEV (reference sequence). In nucleotides, the CDR3 is TGTGCCAGCAGTTTAGAACGGGGGCGGTCACCCCTCCACTTT. It codes for CASSLERGRSPLHF.

The J gene is TRBJ1-5, the V gene TRBV5-1; D uncertain. Germline CDR1 reads SGHRS; CDR2 reads YFSETQ. Trimming pared 0 bases from V and 2 bases from J, leaving 12 bases between. This CDR3 is 16 amino acids long. For the CDR3, the DNA is TGCGCCAGCAGCTTGGGGGAACTCTCCGGCAATCAGCCCCAGCATTTT. It translates to CASSLGELSGNQPQHF.

The rearrangement uses TRBV25-1 and TRBJ1-4, with 8 nucleotides matching TRBD1. This CDR3 is 14 amino acids long. Per the germline V gene, CDR1 is MGHDK and CDR2 is SYGVNS. J gave up 7 bases and V 2 bases, and 3 bases lay outside the gene matches. The CDR3 coding sequence is TGTGCCAGCAGTGAAAACAGGGGGACTGAAAAACTGTTTTTT. It specifies CASSENRGTEKLFF.

This clone was recorded once. The chain employs TRBV7-3 and TRBJ2-7; perhaps TRBD2 as D (6 bases). The CDR3 consists of 14 residues. Germline V gives CDR1 SGHTA, CDR2 FQGTGA. With 4 bases removed from V and 5 bases from J, the gap between germline ends came to 15 bases. CDR3 loop: CASSSPRGCHEQYF. The CDR3 DNA reads as TGTGCCAGCAGCTCCCCCCGGGGGTGCCACGAGCAGTACTTC.

The rearrangement links TRBV4-3 to TRBJ1-5; no clear D gene. The germline V gene encodes CDR1 LGHNA and CDR2 YSLEER. Trimming shortened V by 6 bases and J by 3 bases, and 15 bases separated the two germline ends. The CDR3 has 15 residues. The CDR3 DNA sequence: TGCGCCAGCAGTAGGTCCCTGGCCCCCAATCAGCCCCAGCATTTT. It encodes CASSRSLAPNQPQHF.

Comment on this clone: The same CDR3 arises from other DNA sequences in this sample as well. The gene calls are TRBV7-3 and TRBJ2-5; D call uncertain. In germline, CDR1 is SGHTA, CDR2 FQGTGA. The CDR3 has 14 residues. V dropped 0 bases and J dropped 2 bases, with 7 bases sitting between them. CDR3 sequence reads: CASSLTGGQETQYF. CDR3 sequence (DNA): TGTGCCAGCAGCTTAACGGGTGGACAAGAGACCCAGTACTTC.

V usage is TRBV30 and J usage is TRBJ1-4; D perhaps matches TRBD1 (6 bases). Germline V gene data show CDR1 as GTSNPN and CDR2 as SVGIG (reference sequence). V lost 0 bases and J lost 3, with 8 bases in between. The length of the CDR3 is 14 residues. The CDR3 region is CAWSVGGANEKLFF. Written as DNA, the CDR3 is TGTGCCTGGAGTGTAGGGGGGGCTAATGAAAAACTGTTTTTT.

The chain is built from TRBV29-1 and TRBJ2-7, with D possibly matching TRBD1 (6 bases). The CDR3 contains 14 residues. The V end was cut by 4 bases, the J end by 6 bases, with 19 bases between. Per the germline V gene, CDR1 is SQVTM and CDR2 is ANQGSEA. CDR3 sequence reads: CSVGGGDGIGEQYF. The CDR3 nucleotides read TGCAGCGTTGGAGGGGGAGACGGGATCGGCGAGCAGTACTTC.

This chain uses TRBV5-8 with TRBJ2-7, with 10 bases lining up with TRBD1. V shed 4 bases and J 3 bases; nucleotides not matched to a gene: 7. Per the germline V gene, CDR1 is SGHTS and CDR2 is YDEGEE. CDR3 length: 15 residues. The CDR3: CASSPRDRGGYEQYF. In nucleotides, the CDR3 is TGTGCCAGCAGCCCGAGGGACAGGGGAGGCTACGAGCAGTACTTC.

The CDR3 is CASSTGTSVSYEQYF. The CDR3 bases are TGTGCCAGCAGCACAGGGACTAGCGTCTCCTACGAGCAGTACTTC. The V gene is TRBV7-2, the J gene TRBJ2-7, with TRBD2 identical over 10 bases. The CDR3 is 15 residues long. J was trimmed by 0 bases and V by 5 bases; bases with no gene match: 4. Per germline, CDR1 SGHTA and CDR2 FQGNSA.

CDR3 residues: CASSLNSREAGYTF. In nucleotides, the CDR3 is TGTGCCAGCAGCTTAAACTCCCGGGAGGCTGGCTACACCTTC. V and J are TRBV7-9 and TRBJ1-2; unclear D gene. The CDR3 runs to 14 residues. Germline V gives CDR1 SEHNR, CDR2 FQNEAQ (reference sequence). V lost 2 bases and J 7 bases, leaving 14 bases between the germline ends.

The chain combines TRBV7-2 with TRBJ1-3, with D possibly matching TRBD1 (5 bases). Germline V gene sequence: CDR1 SGHTA, CDR2 FQGNSA. CDR3 length equals 14 residues. Trimming removed 2 bases from V and 4 bases from J, with 9 bases in between. CDR3 in amino acids: CASSLQGVGNTIYF. CDR3 nucleotide sequence: TGTGCCAGCAGCTTACAGGGTGTCGGAAACACCATATATTTT.

This chain connects TRBV7-8 to TRBJ1-5, with D perhaps matching TRBD1 (6 bases). Deletions cut 4 bases from V and 7 bases from J, with 20 bases between. CDR3 length: 16 amino acids. Germline V lookup: CDR1 SGHVS, CDR2 FQNEAQ. The CDR3 DNA reads as TGTGCCAGCAGCTCCCAAGGGGGGGCGATATTCCAGCCCCAGCATTTT. It encodes CASSSQGGAIFQPQHF.

The genes are TRBV10-3 and TRBJ2-1; D possibly corresponds to TRBD1 (5 bases). V lost 3 bases and J lost 7, with 10 bases in between. Germline V gene sequence: CDR1 ENHRY, CDR2 SYGVKD. CDR3 length: 13 amino acids. CDR3 sequence: CAISDKGRNEQFF. The CDR3 coding sequence is TGTGCCATCAGTGATAAGGGGCGGAATGAGCAGTTCTTC.

This clone appeared once. The rearrangement joins TRBV25-1 to TRBJ1-1, with D hard to call. The CDR3 totals 14 residues. Germline V CDR1 and CDR2: MGHDK, SYGVNS. V gave up 1 base and J gave up 6 bases, with 12 bases separating them. DNA of the CDR3: TGTGCCAGCAGTGAATGGAAGGAAATGGCTGAAGCTTTCTTT. The encoded protein is CASSEWKEMAEAFF.

The chain uses TRBV30 and TRBJ1-2; D remains ambiguous. The V end was cut by 1 base, the J end by 4 bases, with 7 bases between. The CDR3 has 12 amino acids. The germline gives CDR1 GTSNPN, CDR2 SVGIG (reference sequence). The CDR3 DNA sequence: TGTGCCTGGAGTGGGGGTTTCTATGGCTACACCTTC. It is translated as CAWSGGFYGYTF.

The chain joins TRBV29-1 to TRBJ1-1, with a weak D call TRBD1 (6 bases). CDR1 is SQVTM, CDR2 ANQGSEA, per germline. This CDR3 comprises 13 residues. V was clipped by 6 bases and J by 0 bases, with 11 bases between them. The CDR3 DNA reads as TGCAGCGTCGACAGGAGAATGAACACTGAAGCTTTCTTT. Translated, it gives CSVDRRMNTEAFF.

In this sample, this clone turned up once. J is TRBJ1-1 and V is TRBV4-2, with D possibly being TRBD1 (5 bases). This CDR3 is 14 amino acids long. V shed 4 bases and J shed 1 base, with 10 bases lying between them. In germline, CDR1 is LGHNA, CDR2 YNFKEQ. CDR3 amino acids: CASSRYQGNTEAFF. The CDR3 nucleotides are TGTGCCAGCAGCCGGTACCAGGGGAACACTGAAGCTTTCTTT.

The V call is TRBV7-3, the J call TRBJ2-3; D call uncertain. The V and J ends lost 6 bases and 0 bases respectively, with 13 bases between them. Germline CDR1 and CDR2: SGHTA and FQGTGA. The CDR3 is 15 amino acids. CDR3: CASRFQASSTDTQYF. The CDR3 DNA is TGTGCCAGCAGGTTTCAGGCCTCCAGCACAGATACGCAGTATTTT.

This chain uses TRBV6-6 with TRBJ2-3; TRBD2 might be the D (6 bases). Trimming shortened V by 2 bases and J by 4 bases, and 13 bases separated the two germline ends. Looked up from germline, CDR1 is MNHNY and CDR2 is SVGAGI (reference sequence). This CDR3 comprises 15 residues. The CDR3 here is CASSYGGTIADTQYF. The CDR3 bases are TGTGCCAGCAGTTACGGGGGGACGATCGCAGATACGCAGTATTTT.

The chain links TRBV30 to TRBJ2-1, with 14 bases fitting TRBD2. The germline V gene has CDR1 GTSNPN and CDR2 SVGIG (reference sequence). V lost 3 bases and J lost 9; bases outside the gene matches: 13. The CDR3 contains 17 residues. DNA of the CDR3: TGTGCCTGGAGGGACTTCCGGACTAGCGGGGGGCGGGTTGAGCAGTTCTTC. The encoded protein is CAWRDFRTSGGRVEQFF.

The V call is TRBV4-3, the J call TRBJ2-3, with D unclear. Trimming pared 1 base from V and 1 base from J, leaving 6 bases between. CDR3 length: 14 amino acids. Germline CDR1 LGHNA, CDR2 YSLEER. CDR3: CASSQAGRTDTQYF. CDR3 nucleotides: TGCGCCAGCAGCCAAGCGGGCCGCACAGATACGCAGTATTTT.

V gene TRBV6-6 combines with J gene TRBJ2-3, with D uncertain. Germline loops: CDR1 MNHNY, CDR2 SVGAGI (reference sequence). V lost 2 bases and J 3 bases, leaving 6 bases between the germline ends. There are 13 residues in the CDR3. CDR3 amino acids: CASSYKETDTQYF. In DNA, the CDR3 is TGTGCCAGCAGTTACAAAGAGACAGATACGCAGTATTTT.

J is TRBJ2-1 and V is TRBV19; 14 bases are a match to TRBD2. Germline lookup yields CDR1 LNHDA and CDR2 SQIVND (reference sequence). The CDR3 runs to 17 residues. V trimming: 3 bases; J trimming: 8 bases; junction bases outside the gene matches: 9. This chain's CDR3 is CASSMGGLAGEFHEQFF. CDR3 bases: TGTGCCAGTAGTATGGGGGGACTAGCGGGGGAGTTCCATGAGCAGTTCTTC.

This rearrangement joins TRBV12-5 to TRBJ2-2; no reliable D call. V lost 5 bases to trimming and J lost 1 base, with 2 bases between them. CDR1 LGHNT and CDR2 FRNRAP come from the germline V gene. CDR3 length: 12 amino acids. The CDR3 sequence: CASGLNTGELFF. CDR3 sequence (DNA): TGTGCTAGTGGTCTGAACACCGGGGAGCTGTTTTTT.

The V gene is TRBV5-1, the J gene TRBJ1-2; 9 bases match TRBD1. Losses at the gene ends were 0 bases for V and 7 bases for J; bases not matched to a gene: 7. Germline V gene sequence: CDR1 SGHRS, CDR2 YFSETQ. This CDR3 has 15 residues. The CDR3 loop is CASSLALDRGIGYTF. The CDR3 DNA follows: TGCGCCAGCAGCTTGGCCCTAGACAGGGGGATTGGCTACACCTTC.

This chain links TRBV27 with TRBJ1-4; TRBD1 agrees at 12 bases. This CDR3 comprises 17 residues. Losses at the gene ends were 2 bases for V and 3 bases for J; bases not matched to a gene: 4. Germline V gene lookup returns CDR1 MNHEY and CDR2 SMNVEV (reference sequence). The CDR3 sequence: CASSLLGTGGSNEKLFF. CDR3 DNA sequence: TGTGCCAGCAGTTTACTCGGGACAGGGGGCTCTAATGAAAAACTGTTTTTT.

The sample holds a few counts of this clone. This sequence joins TRBV7-2 and TRBJ2-2; D is ambiguous. Germline V gene lookup returns CDR1 SGHTA and CDR2 FQGNSA. This CDR3 region has 13 residues. Trimming left V 3 bases short and J 8 bases short, with 10 bases between. The CDR3 region is CASSFYTAGELFF. In DNA form, the CDR3 reads TGTGCCAGCAGCTTTTATACCGCTGGGGAGCTGTTTTTT.

The chain couples TRBV10-1 to TRBJ1-2, with a possible D match to TRBD1 (6 bases). CDR1 and CDR2 from the germline V gene are WNHNN and SYGVQD (reference sequence). With 6 bases removed from V and 4 bases from J, the gap between germline ends came to 12 bases. The CDR3 is 13 residues long. The CDR3 loop is CASSGGQPYGYTF. The CDR3 DNA is TGCGCCAGCAGCGGCGGACAGCCCTATGGCTACACCTTC.

Only a few counts were recorded for this clone. The chain is built from TRBV5-1 and TRBJ1-3; D gene ambiguous. CDR1 SGHRS and CDR2 YFSETQ come from the germline V gene. This CDR3 has 15 residues. V dropped 0 bases and J dropped 2 bases, with 9 bases sitting between them. CDR3: CASSLGGNTGNTIYF. CDR3 nucleotide sequence: TGCGCCAGCAGCTTGGGGGGAAATACTGGAAACACCATATATTTT.